What follows are 29 T cell receptor beta chains derived from one specimen sequenced in a study of cytotoxic CD8 clonotypes in ibrutinib-treated CLL (dated by TCRdb to the early 2020s). Library method: the immunoSEQ multiplex PCR assay. TCRdb carries this immuneACCESS record with in-frame sequences only. Its versions omit some clonotypes, under half of them owing to an unresolved V gene in the studies checked, with the rest unexplained. The sample includes around 33,000 clones, with 69% observed a single time. 28% of the sample is held by the ten biggest clonotypes. Sequences were derived from PBMCs, sampled before ibrutinib treatment. The receptor set was obtained from a human donor with chronic lymphocytic leukemia.

This clone has a single count. One end of the junction varies from germline; a read error may be responsible. The genes are TRBV2 and TRBJ1-2, with a weak D call TRBD1 (6 bases). Germline V gene lookup returns CDR1 SNHLY and CDR2 FYNNEI. The CDR3 contains 12 residues. Here the CDR3 reads CASSQTGGGCTF. CDR3 nucleotide sequence: TGTGCCAGCAGCCAGACGGGGGGGGGCTGCACCTTC.

The gene calls are TRBV28 and TRBJ2-3, with a tentative D call TRBD2 (7 bases). CDR1 MDHEN and CDR2 SYDVKM come from the germline V gene. V was clipped by 5 bases and J by 1 base, with 13 bases between them. CDR3 size: 15 residues. The CDR3 nucleotides read TGTGCCAGCAGTGGGGGGCTAGCGGGCACAGATACGCAGTATTTT. It is translated as CASSGGLAGTDTQYF.

CDR3 in DNA: TGTGCCAGCAGCCCCGGAGGGGCAGGGAATAAGGAGCAGTACTTC. This encodes CASSPGGAGNKEQYF. This sequence joins TRBV7-2 and TRBJ2-7, with a possible D match to TRBD2 (6 bases). Trimming removed 5 bases from V and 7 bases from J, with 21 bases in between. Germline values: CDR1 SGHTA, CDR2 FQGNSA. This CDR3 is built from 15 residues.

The V and J genes are TRBV5-4 and TRBJ2-7; D is perhaps TRBD1 or TRBD2 (5 bases each). The CDR3 length is 15 residues. CDR1 is SGHNT and CDR2 is YYREEE in the germline V gene (reference sequence). Trimming removed 5 bases at V and 0 bases at J, with 15 bases between. CDR3 in amino acids: CASRNRDGSSYEQYF. DNA of the CDR3: TGTGCCAGCAGAAACCGGGACGGAAGCTCCTACGAGCAGTACTTC.

This chain uses TRBV28 with TRBJ2-3; D unresolved. The V end lost 7 bases, the J end lost 0 bases, and 5 bases lay between the germline ends. Germline V gene sequence: CDR1 MDHEN, CDR2 SYDVKM. The CDR3 runs to 12 residues. CDR3 in amino acids: CASKPSTDTQYF. As DNA, the CDR3 is TGTGCCAGCAAACCGAGCACAGATACGCAGTATTTT.

The rearrangement links TRBV9 to TRBJ1-5; D unclear. This CDR3 is 16 amino acids long. The germline V gene has CDR1 SGDLS and CDR2 YYNGEE. V lost 3 bases to trimming and J lost 2 bases, with 15 bases between them. CDR3 protein: CASSAGSHLGNQPQHF. The CDR3 bases are TGTGCCAGCAGCGCTGGCAGCCACTTGGGCAATCAGCCCCAGCATTTT.

This chain links TRBV7-6 with TRBJ2-1; weak D call: TRBD1 (6 bases). Germline assignment: CDR1 SGHVS and CDR2 FNYEAQ. V lost 5 bases, J lost 12 bases, and 20 bases lay in between. The CDR3 has 14 residues. CDR3 nucleotide sequence: TGTGCCAGCAGCCACAATGGGGGCCCCATCGCGCAGTTCTTC. It specifies CASSHNGGPIAQFF. Complete variable domain (other parts from reference TRBV7-6 and TRBJ2-1): GAGVSQSPRYKVTKRGQDVALRCDPISGHVSLYWYRQALGQGPEFLTYFNYEAQQDKSGLPNDRFSAERPEGSISTLTIQRTEQRDSAMYRCASSHNGGPIAQFFGPGTRLTVL.

This clone was observed a handful of times. V is TRBV4-1 and J is TRBJ1-5; the D is unclear. This CDR3 is 13 amino acids long. Looked up from germline, CDR1 is MGHRA and CDR2 is YSYEKL. V lost 0 bases and J 7 bases, leaving 7 bases between the germline ends. DNA of the CDR3: TGCGCCAGCAGCCAAGAACTTATCCAGCCCCAGCATTTT. Translated, it gives CASSQELIQPQHF.

The chain couples TRBV7-8 to TRBJ2-7; TRBD1 might be the D (5 bases). The germline V and J ends were trimmed by 2 bases and 2 bases, with 13 bases remaining between them. CDR1 is SGHVS and CDR2 is FQNEAQ in the germline V gene. The CDR3 has 15 amino acids. This CDR3 reads CASSLSDSSTYEQYF. CDR3 nucleotides: TGTGCCAGCAGCTTAAGTGACAGCTCTACCTACGAGCAGTACTTC.

The J gene is TRBJ1-2, the V gene TRBV7-9, with D perhaps matching TRBD1 (5 bases). V lost 10 bases to trimming and J lost 4 bases, with 13 bases between them. The CDR3 is 12 amino acids. Germline V gives CDR1 SEHNR, CDR2 FQNEAQ (reference sequence). As DNA, the CDR3 is TGTGCCACCCCTACCGGGACCTATGGCTACACCTTC. Its translation is CATPTGTYGYTF.

The chain carries TRBV30 and TRBJ1-1; D might be TRBD1 (6 bases). Looked up from germline, CDR1 is GTSNPN and CDR2 is SVGIG (reference sequence). V lost 2 bases, J lost 6 bases, and 10 bases lay in between. This CDR3 region has 12 residues. CDR3 nucleotides: TGTGCCTGGAGTTTCAGGGGCCCTGAAGCTTTCTTT. It is translated as CAWSFRGPEAFF.

The chain has TRBV5-5 and TRBJ2-7; 13 bases are a match to TRBD2. With 4 bases clipped from V and 3 bases from J, the junction kept 4 bases outside the gene matches. The germline V gene has CDR1 SGHKS and CDR2 YYEKEE (reference sequence). This CDR3 region has 15 residues. For the CDR3, the DNA is TGTGCCAGCAGCCACGGACTAGCGGGGGACTACGAGCAGTACTTC. Translation: CASSHGLAGDYEQYF.

The sample holds a few counts of this clone. The chain has TRBV28 and TRBJ1-5; D remains ambiguous. V lost 2 bases and J 4 bases, leaving 9 bases between the germline ends. Looked up from germline, CDR1 is MDHEN and CDR2 is SYDVKM. The CDR3 has 14 residues. The CDR3 DNA reads TGTGCCAGCAGTTTACGAGTAGGGAATCAGCCCCAGCATTTT. Translation gives CASSLRVGNQPQHF.

DNA for the CDR3: TGTGCCAGCAGCTTAGGAAGGACTTCCTACGAGCAGTACTTC. Translated, it gives CASSLGRTSYEQYF. J is TRBJ2-7 and V is TRBV7-9; TRBD2 is a possible D gene (5 bases). There are 14 residues in the CDR3. Trimming stripped 1 base from V and 1 base from J, with 8 bases between. Looked up from germline, CDR1 is SEHNR and CDR2 is FQNEAQ (reference sequence).

Only a few counts were recorded for this clone. The V call is TRBV7-9, the J call TRBJ1-2; no reliable D call. Germline-derived CDR1 and CDR2 are SEHNR and FQNEAQ (reference sequence). Trimming stripped 1 base from V and 7 bases from J, with 7 bases between. The CDR3 extends over 12 amino acids. This CDR3 is CASSLGTSGYTF. CDR3 coding DNA: TGTGCCAGCAGCTTAGGGACGAGTGGCTACACCTTC.

The rearrangement joins TRBV27 to TRBJ1-2; possible D gene TRBD1, 5 bases. V was clipped by 3 bases and J by 6 bases, with 11 bases between them. The CDR3 extends over 13 amino acids. Germline CDR1 is MNHEY and CDR2 is SMNVEV (reference sequence). DNA for the CDR3: TGTGCCAGCAGTTTTGCAGGGTCTGATGGCTACACCTTC. Translation gives CASSFAGSDGYTF.

This rearrangement joins TRBV7-8 to TRBJ2-7; TRBD1 or TRBD2 may be the D gene (5 bases each). The germline V and J ends were trimmed by 5 bases and 2 bases, with 16 bases remaining between them. The CDR3 consists of 15 residues. Per germline, CDR1 SGHVS and CDR2 FQNEAQ. CDR3 DNA: TGTGCCAGCAGCCCGGGACCAGCAACGCCCTACGAGCAGTACTTC. This sequence encodes CASSPGPATPYEQYF.

This chain uses TRBV28 with TRBJ1-1, with D unresolved. CDR1 is MDHEN and CDR2 is SYDVKM in the germline V gene. Between the trimmed V and J ends, which lost 6 bases and 5 bases, there was a span of 10 bases. This CDR3 region has 12 residues. CDR3 residues: CASRPGKTEAFF. As DNA, the CDR3 is TGTGCCAGCAGGCCGGGGAAAACTGAAGCTTTCTTT.

This chain joins TRBV5-8 and TRBJ2-7; D is possibly TRBD1 (6 bases). The V end was cut by 0 bases, the J end by 1 base, with 17 bases between. The CDR3 consists of 17 residues. CDR1 is SGHTS and CDR2 is YDEGEE in the germline V gene. CDR3 DNA sequence: TGTGCCAGCAGCTTGGCCGGTCAGGGGCTTGCGTCCTACGAGCAGTACTTC. This codes for CASSLAGQGLASYEQYF.

The J gene is TRBJ1-1, the V gene TRBV4-2; TRBD1 is a possible D gene (6 bases). The CDR3 runs 13 residues. V lost 2 bases, J lost 10 bases, and 14 bases lay in between. CDR1 LGHNA and CDR2 YNFKEQ come from the germline V gene. The CDR3 sequence: CASSQFGGDGAFF. The DNA for the CDR3 is TGTGCCAGCAGCCAATTCGGGGGCGATGGAGCTTTCTTT.

This clone is labeled as medium-sized. The CDR3 here is CASSVQGTDTQYF. Written as DNA, the CDR3 is TGTGCCAGCAGTGTTCAGGGCACAGATACGCAGTATTTT. The V call is TRBV2, the J call TRBJ2-3; D not certain. This CDR3 comprises 13 residues. V lost 4 bases and J lost 1, with 6 bases in between. The germline V gene encodes CDR1 SNHLY and CDR2 FYNNEI.

The chain is built from TRBV18 and TRBJ2-2, with D uncertain. The CDR3 loop spans 16 amino acids. Germline V gene sequence: CDR1 KGHSH, CDR2 LQKENI. The V gene lost 0 bases and the J gene lost 0 bases, with 8 bases spanning the gap. The CDR3 is CASSPPYRSNTGELFF. The CDR3 nucleotides read TGTGCCAGCTCACCACCGTACAGATCGAACACCGGGGAGCTGTTTTTT.

The chain employs TRBV7-3 and TRBJ1-1, with D unresolved. V was clipped by 5 bases and J by 11 bases, with 18 bases between them. This CDR3 has 13 amino acids. The germline CDR1 and CDR2 sequences are SGHTA and FQGTGA. The DNA for the CDR3 is TGTGCCAGCAGCCAAGCTCTCGGTATGCGGGCTTTCTTT. Translated, it gives CASSQALGMRAFF.

The chain has TRBV27 and TRBJ2-7; TRBD1 or TRBD2 may be the D gene (6 bases each). V lost 5 bases to trimming and J lost 7 bases, with 18 bases between them. The CDR3 has 14 residues. The germline gives CDR1 MNHEY, CDR2 SMNVEV (reference sequence). The CDR3 DNA is TGTGCCAGCAGTGTCGGGGGCGTCCCCTGGGAGCAGTACTTC. The encoded protein is CASSVGGVPWEQYF.

This chain uses TRBV19 with TRBJ2-1; D is ambiguous. CDR1 is LNHDA, CDR2 SQIVND, per germline (reference sequence). V was shortened by 3 bases and J by 0 bases, with 12 bases between the two germline ends. The CDR3 runs 16 residues. The CDR3 nucleotides read TGTGCCAGTAGTATGACGGCGGAGAGCTCCTACAATGAGCAGTTCTTC. Protein: CASSMTAESSYNEQFF.

The chain recombines TRBV6-5 with TRBJ2-3; D is undetermined. V lost 0 bases to trimming and J lost 6 bases, with 4 bases between them. The CDR3 is 12 residues long. CDR1 and CDR2 (germline): MNHEY, SVGAGI. CDR3 amino acids: CASSYSRDTQYF. The CDR3 region has the DNA TGTGCCAGCAGTTACTCCAGGGATACGCAGTATTTT.

The V gene is TRBV2, the J gene TRBJ2-2, with D perhaps TRBD1 or TRBD2 (5 bases each). Trimming removed 3 bases at V and 5 bases at J, with 13 bases between. The CDR3 sequence is 15 residues long. Germline lookup yields CDR1 SNHLY and CDR2 FYNNEI. The CDR3 bases are TGTGCCAGCAGTGAGAGAGGGGTCCAAACCGGGGAGCTGTTTTTT. Protein product: CASSERGVQTGELFF.

The chain couples TRBV19 to TRBJ2-7; D not resolved. The ends were cut back, 2 bases at V and 3 bases at J, with 14 bases in the middle. This CDR3 region has 15 residues. Germline CDR1 LNHDA, CDR2 SQIVND (reference sequence). The CDR3 sequence: CASSIKASSFYEQYF. CDR3 nucleotides: TGTGCCAGTAGTATAAAGGCCTCCTCCTTCTACGAGCAGTACTTC. Filled out from reference TRBV19 and TRBJ2-7, the complete variable domain reads DGGITQSPKYLFRKEGQNVTLSCEQNLNHDAMYWYRQDPGQGLRLIYYSQIVNDFQKGDIAEGYSVSREKKESFPLTVTSAQKNPTAFYLCASSIKASSFYEQYFGPGTRLTVT.

The chain joins TRBV13 to TRBJ2-4; D is uncertain. Germline values: CDR1 PRHDT, CDR2 FYEKMQ (reference sequence). The CDR3 spans 15 residues. V lost 3 bases and J 0 bases, leaving 9 bases between the germline ends. CDR3 DNA: TGTGCCAGCAGCTTCCGAGGATTAGCCAAAAACATTCAGTACTTC. This codes for CASSFRGLAKNIQYF.